The rows below give T cell receptor beta chains drawn from one sample of a study of blood T cell repertoires in COVID-19. TCRdb keeps only in-frame clones here, not all; method: immunoSEQ multiplex PCR. The sample contains more than 250,000 clones, 70% to 90% of which appear only once. The sequenced material came from PBMCs or T cells enriched from blood (not recorded which). These receptor sequences come from a woman aged 18-29 years who had recovered from COVID-19. CDR3s include the opening cysteine and the closing phenylalanine or tryptophan. The D gene is left open where the match is weak. The size field is filled for only some rows; it gives once, few, many or a size class.

>TRBV5-5|.|TRBJ2-7|.
TGTGCCAGCAGCTTCGTCGGGGGCTACGAGCAGTACTTC
CASSFVGGYEQYF
>TRBV28|.|TRBJ1-4|.
TGTGCCAGCGGGGAAGGAGCAGGGGAAAATGAAAAACTGTTTTTT
CASGEGAGENEKLFF
>TRBV7-9|.|TRBJ2-7|.
TGTGCCAGCAGCCTCAGCGCGAGCAGTCGCCACGAGCAGTACTTC
CASSLSASSRHEQYF
>TRBV27|.|TRBJ1-4|TRBD1
TGTGCCAGCAGTTTATCATGGGACAGGGCGAATGAAAAACTGTTTTTT
CASSLSWDRANEKLFF
>TRBV2|.|TRBJ2-1|TRBD2
TGTGCCAGCACTCCGGGACTAGCGGGAGTAGGGTCCTACAATGAGCAGTTCTTC
CASTPGLAGVGSYNEQFF
>TRBV7-2|.|TRBJ2-1|TRBD2
TGTGCCAGCAGCTCGAGGACTAGCGACTACTACAATGAGCAGTTCTTC
CASSSRTSDYYNEQFF
>TRBV9|.|TRBJ2-7|TRBD1
TGTGCCAGCAGCGTAGCTCCGGGACAGACCTACGAGCAGTACTTC
CASSVAPGQTYEQYF
>TRBV28|.|TRBJ1-3|TRBD1
TGTGCCAGCAGTTCACCCTCCGGGACAGATTGGGGAAACACCATATATTTT
CASSSPSGTDWGNTIYF
>TRBV11-2|.|TRBJ1-2|.
TGTGCCAGCAGCTTAGGTGGCGGCTACACCTTC
CASSLGGGYTF
>TRBV14|.|TRBJ1-1|.
TGTGCCAGCAGCCGACTAGAGAACACTGAAGCTTTCTTT
CASSRLENTEAFF
>TRBV14|few|TRBJ1-5|TRBD1
TGTGCCAGGACAGGGGGACTTGGCAATCAGCCCCAGCATTTT
CARTGGLGNQPQHF
>TRBV7-8|.|TRBJ1-1|.
TGTGCCAGCAGCTCAACACCTATTATCACAGGCTACGCGGACACTGAAGCTTTCTTT
CASSSTPIITGYADTEAFF
>TRBV6-5|.|TRBJ1-4|TRBD1
TGTGCCAGCAGTTACGGGGACAGGAATGAAAAACTGTTTTTT
CASSYGDRNEKLFF
>TRBV5-4|.|TRBJ2-7|TRBD1
TGTGCCAGCAGCTACCGGGACAGGGGCCGCGAGCAGTACTTC
CASSYRDRGREQYF
>TRBV10-3|.|TRBJ1-1|.
TGTGCCATCAGGTCGACAAATATAAACACTGAAGCTTTCTTT
CAIRSTNINTEAFF
>TRBV12-3/TRBV12-4|.|TRBJ1-2|.
TGTGCCAGCAGTTTCCGGCGGCGGAATGGCTACACCTTC
CASSFRRRNGYTF
>TRBV7-8|.|TRBJ2-7|.
TGTGCCAGCAGCCAATTTCGGACAGCGTCCTACGAGCAGTACTTC
CASSQFRTASYEQYF
>TRBV6-5|.|TRBJ1-2|.
TGTGCCAGCAGGACGGACAGAACCTACACCTTC
CASRTDRTYTF
>TRBV6-4|.|TRBJ2-1|.
TGTGCCAGCAGTGACGAGGGAGAGCAGTTCTTC
CASSDEGEQFF
>TRBV7-9|.|TRBJ2-2|.
TGTGCCAGCAGCCAGGACACCGGGGAGCTGTTTTTT
CASSQDTGELFF
>TRBV3-1/TRBV3-2|.|TRBJ2-5|TRBD2
TGTGCCAGCAGCCAATTTCCGGGACTAGCGGGGTTGACCCAGTACTTC
CASSQFPGLAGLTQYF
>TRBV30|.|TRBJ1-2|.
TGTGCCTGGAGTGGGCAATACTATGGCTACACCTTC
CAWSGQYYGYTF
>TRBV7-3|.|TRBJ2-7|.
TGTGCCAGCAGCCCGGTTCCCTCCTACGAGCAGTACTTC
CASSPVPSYEQYF
>TRBV5-1|few|TRBJ1-1|TRBD1
TGCGCCAGCAGCTTCCAGGGGGACACTGAAGCTTTCTTT
CASSFQGDTEAFF
>TRBV21-1|.|TRBJ2-7|.
TGTGCCAGCAGCAAAGCGGGGACAGTCTCCTACGAGCAGTACTTC
CASSKAGTVSYEQYF
>TRBV5-1|.|TRBJ2-7|TRBD2
TGCGCCAGCAGCTTGACCCGGGGGGTATTAGGCGAGCAGTACTTC
CASSLTRGVLGEQYF
>TRBV7-3|.|TRBJ1-5|.
TGTGCCAGCAGCTTAACGGCAGGCAGGGGCGGTGGCAATCAGCCCCAGCATTTT
CASSLTAGRGGGNQPQHF
>TRBV5-4|.|TRBJ1-1|.
TGTGCCAGCAGCTCGACACAGCAGGGAAACACTGAAGCTTTCTTT
CASSSTQQGNTEAFF
>TRBV28|.|TRBJ1-5|.
TGTGCCAGCAGTTCCCATCCAGGTGCTTATAGCAATCAGCCCCAGCATTTT
CASSSHPGAYSNQPQHF
>TRBV4-2|.|TRBJ2-7|TRBD1
TGTGCCAGCAGCCACTCGACAGGGAATCTAGACGAGCAGTACTTC
CASSHSTGNLDEQYF
>TRBV19|.|TRBJ1-4|.
TGTGCCAGTAAGAACCTCGGAGATGAGAAACTGTTTTTT
CASKNLGDEKLFF
>TRBV5-1|.|TRBJ1-4|TRBD1
TGCGCCAGCAGGTTGGGACAGAACGAAGAAAAACTGTTTTTT
CASRLGQNEEKLFF
>TRBV7-2|.|TRBJ2-1|.
TGTGCCAGCAGACATAGCGGAATTAACAATGAGCAGTTCTTC
CASRHSGINNEQFF
>TRBV4-1|.|TRBJ2-1|TRBD2
TGCGCCAGCAGCCAAGATGGGCGGGGGGGAGTTAATGAGCAGTTCTTC
CASSQDGRGGVNEQFF
>TRBV6-5|.|TRBJ1-6|.
TGTGCCAGCAGTTACTCCCCGAGCTCCTATAATTCACCCCTCCACTTT
CASSYSPSSYNSPLHF
>TRBV28|.|TRBJ2-7|TRBD2
TGTGCCAGCAGCTCTGGACTAGCGGGAGTAATTCCCTACGAGCAGTACTTC
CASSSGLAGVIPYEQYF
>TRBV7-2|.|TRBJ2-1|.
TGTGCCAGCAGCTCGCAAACAGGAAAGAGCTACAATGAGCAGTTCTTC
CASSSQTGKSYNEQFF
>TRBV25-1|.|TRBJ2-1|.
TGTGCCAGCAGCATAGGGGATGAGCAGTTCTTC
CASSIGDEQFF
>TRBV29-1|.|TRBJ1-2|TRBD1
TGCAGCGCTGGACAGGGGGCCTACTATGGCTACACCTTC
CSAGQGAYYGYTF
>TRBV28|.|TRBJ2-7|TRBD2
TGTGCCAGCAGATCGGGACTAGCGGGAGACACCCCCTACGAGCAGTACTTC
CASRSGLAGDTPYEQYF
>TRBV7-8|few|TRBJ1-1|.
TGTGCCAGCAGCTCCGTGGGGCGGTACACTGAAGCTTTCTTT
CASSSVGRYTEAFF
>TRBV14|.|TRBJ2-1|TRBD2
TGTGCCAGCAGCCAACATAGCGGGCCGAGCTCCTACAATGAGCAGTTCTTC
CASSQHSGPSSYNEQFF
>TRBV19|.|TRBJ2-1|.
TGTGCCAGTATCTCTACTAGTCGGAATGAGCAGTTCTTC
CASISTSRNEQFF
>TRBV5-8|.|TRBJ1-1|.
TGTGCCAGCAGCTTGGAACAGGGAAACACTGAAGCTTTCTTT
CASSLEQGNTEAFF